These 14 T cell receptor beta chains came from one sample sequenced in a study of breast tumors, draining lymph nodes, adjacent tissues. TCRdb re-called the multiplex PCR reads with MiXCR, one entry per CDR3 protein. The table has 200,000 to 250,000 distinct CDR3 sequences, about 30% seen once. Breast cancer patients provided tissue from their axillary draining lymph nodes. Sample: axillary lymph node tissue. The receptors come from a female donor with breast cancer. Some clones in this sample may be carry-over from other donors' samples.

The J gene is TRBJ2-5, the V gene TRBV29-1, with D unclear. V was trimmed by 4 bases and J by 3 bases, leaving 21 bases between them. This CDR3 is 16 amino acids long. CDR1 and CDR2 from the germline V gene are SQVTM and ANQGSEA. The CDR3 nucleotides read TGCAGCGTTGTCGAGTTCCCGCAAACCCTGAAAGAGACCCAGTACTTC. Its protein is CSVVEFPQTLKETQYF.

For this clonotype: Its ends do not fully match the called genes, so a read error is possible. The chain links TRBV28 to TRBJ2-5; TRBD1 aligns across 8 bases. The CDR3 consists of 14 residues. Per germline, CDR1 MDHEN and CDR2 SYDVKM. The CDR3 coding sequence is TGCGCCAGCAGTTCTCAGGGGGCGCAGGAGACCCAGTACTTC. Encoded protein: CASSSQGAQETQYF. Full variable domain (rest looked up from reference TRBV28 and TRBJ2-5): DVKVTQSSRYLVKRTGEKVFLECVQDMDHENMFWYRQDPGLGLRLIYFSYDVKMKEKGDIPEGYSVSREKKERFSLILESASTNQTSMYLCASSSQGAQETQYFGPGTRLLVL.

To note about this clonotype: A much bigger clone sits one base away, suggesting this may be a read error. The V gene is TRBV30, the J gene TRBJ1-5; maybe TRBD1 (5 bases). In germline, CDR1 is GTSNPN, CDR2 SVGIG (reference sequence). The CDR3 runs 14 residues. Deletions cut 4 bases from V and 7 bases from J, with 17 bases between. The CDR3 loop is CAWNGGPRNQPQHF. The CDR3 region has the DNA TGTGCCTGGAATGGGGGACCGAGGAACCAGCCCCAGCATTTT.

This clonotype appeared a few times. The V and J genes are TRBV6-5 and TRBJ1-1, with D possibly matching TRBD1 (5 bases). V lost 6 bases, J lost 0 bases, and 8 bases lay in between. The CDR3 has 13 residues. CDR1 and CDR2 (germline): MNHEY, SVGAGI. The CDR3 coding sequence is TGTGCCAGCAGGCCGACAGTGAACACTGAAGCTTTCTTT. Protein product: CASRPTVNTEAFF.

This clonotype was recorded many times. CDR3 sequence reads: CSAIQGVSYEQYF. In DNA, the CDR3 is TGCAGTGCTATCCAGGGCGTCAGTTACGAGCAGTACTTC. This chain links TRBV20-1 with TRBJ2-7, with D perhaps TRBD1 (5 bases). V was pared by 4 bases and J by 4 bases, with 14 bases between. CDR3 length equals 13 residues. The V gene's germline CDR1 is DFQATT and CDR2 SNEGSKA (reference sequence).

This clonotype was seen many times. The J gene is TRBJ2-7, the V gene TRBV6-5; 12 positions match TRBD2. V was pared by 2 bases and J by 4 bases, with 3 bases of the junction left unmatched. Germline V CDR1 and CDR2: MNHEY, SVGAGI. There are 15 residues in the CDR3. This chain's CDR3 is CASSYRGTSGYEQYF. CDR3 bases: TGTGCCAGCAGTTACCGGGGGACTAGCGGGTACGAGCAGTACTTC.

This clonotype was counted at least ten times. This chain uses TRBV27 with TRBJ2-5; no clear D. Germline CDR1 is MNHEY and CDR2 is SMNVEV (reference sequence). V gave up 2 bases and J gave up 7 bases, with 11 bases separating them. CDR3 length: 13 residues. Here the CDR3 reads CASSLQALGTQYF. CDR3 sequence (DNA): TGTGCCAGCAGTTTACAAGCCCTAGGGACCCAGTACTTC.

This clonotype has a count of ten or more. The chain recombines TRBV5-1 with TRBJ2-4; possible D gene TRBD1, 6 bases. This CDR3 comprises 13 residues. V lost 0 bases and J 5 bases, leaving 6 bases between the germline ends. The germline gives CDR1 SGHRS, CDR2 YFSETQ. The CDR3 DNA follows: TGCGCCAGCAGCTTGGGGGGGCAAAACATTCAGTACTTC. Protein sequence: CASSLGGQNIQYF.

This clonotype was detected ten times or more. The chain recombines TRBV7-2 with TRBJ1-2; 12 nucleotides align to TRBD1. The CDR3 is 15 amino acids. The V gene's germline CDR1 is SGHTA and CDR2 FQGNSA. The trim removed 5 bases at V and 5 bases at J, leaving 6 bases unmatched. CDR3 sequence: CASSARDRGRYGYTF. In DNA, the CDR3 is TGTGCCAGCAGCGCTCGGGACAGGGGGCGGTATGGCTACACCTTC.

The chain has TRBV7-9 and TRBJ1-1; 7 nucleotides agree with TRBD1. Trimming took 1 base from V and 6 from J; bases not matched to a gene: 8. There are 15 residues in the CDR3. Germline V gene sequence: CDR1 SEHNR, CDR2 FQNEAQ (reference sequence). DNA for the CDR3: TGTGCCAGCAGCTTAGAGCAGGGGGTTCTGTCTGAAGCTTTCTTT. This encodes CASSLEQGVLSEAFF.

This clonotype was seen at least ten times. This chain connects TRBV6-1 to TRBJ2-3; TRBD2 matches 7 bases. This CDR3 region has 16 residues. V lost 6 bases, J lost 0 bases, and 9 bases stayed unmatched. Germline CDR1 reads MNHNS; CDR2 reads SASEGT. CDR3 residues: CASRTLAGFSTDTQYF. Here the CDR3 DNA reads TGTGCCAGCAGGACGTTAGCGGGCTTTAGCACAGATACGCAGTATTTT.

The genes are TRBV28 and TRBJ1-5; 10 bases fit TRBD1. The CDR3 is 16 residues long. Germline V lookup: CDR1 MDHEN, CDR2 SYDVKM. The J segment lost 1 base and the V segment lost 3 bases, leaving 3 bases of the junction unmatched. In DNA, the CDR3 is TGTGCCAGCAGTTTTGGGGACAGGGGCAGCAATCAGCCCCAGCATTTT. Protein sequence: CASSFGDRGSNQPQHF.

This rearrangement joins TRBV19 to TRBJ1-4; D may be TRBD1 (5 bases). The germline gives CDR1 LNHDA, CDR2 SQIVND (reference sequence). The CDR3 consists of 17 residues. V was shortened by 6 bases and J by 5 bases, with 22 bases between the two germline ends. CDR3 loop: CASRSVATEGYNEKLFF. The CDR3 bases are TGTGCCAGTAGATCAGTAGCGACCGAGGGGTACAATGAAAAACTGTTTTTT.

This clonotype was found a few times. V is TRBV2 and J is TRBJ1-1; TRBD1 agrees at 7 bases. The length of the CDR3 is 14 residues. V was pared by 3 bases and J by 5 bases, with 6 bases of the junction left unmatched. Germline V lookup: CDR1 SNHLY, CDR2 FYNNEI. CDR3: CASSDSEQGTEAFF. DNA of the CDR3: TGTGCCAGCAGTGATTCCGAACAGGGGACTGAAGCTTTCTTT.